The 20 T cell receptor beta chains below all came from one sample that was sequenced in a study of identical twins. MiXCR was run by TCRdb on the 5' RACE reads, yielding one entry per CDR3 protein. The table includes about 720,000 distinct CDR3 sequences, around a sixth detected once. The same sample was also studied in work on T cells expressing NK-cell markers.

The sequencing input was PBMCs. The source is a young woman in good health.

The chain has TRBV9 and TRBJ2-7; D is uncertain. V dropped 0 bases and J dropped 2 bases, with 9 bases sitting between them. The germline V gene has CDR1 SGDLS and CDR2 YYNGEE. The CDR3 runs 14 residues. CDR3 sequence reads: CASSVDRPPYEQYF. CDR3 DNA sequence: TGTGCCAGCAGCGTAGACAGACCCCCCTACGAGCAGTACTTC. The full variable domain, its missing parts supplied by reference TRBV9 and TRBJ2-7, is DSGVTQTPKHLITATGQRVTLRCSPRSGDLSVYWYQQSLDQGLQFLIQYYNGEERAKGNILERFSAQQFPDLHSELNLSSLELGDSALYFCASSVDRPPYEQYFGPGTRLTVT.

A single count supports this clonotype. The chain is built from TRBV6-2 or TRBV6-3 and TRBJ2-7; 13 nucleotides agree with TRBD2. CDR3 length: 13 amino acids. The junction had 3 bases not matched to a gene; V was cut back by 7 bases and J by 6 bases. Germline lookup yields CDR1 MNHEY and CDR2 SVGEGT. CDR3 DNA: TGTGCCAGCAAGGGACTAGCGGGATCCGAGCAGTACTTC. Translation gives CASKGLAGSEQYF.

This clonotype was found a few times. The genes are TRBV20-1 and TRBJ2-3, with 8 bases aligning to TRBD2. CDR1 is DFQATT, CDR2 SNEGSKA, per germline (reference sequence). This CDR3 is built from 15 residues. The junction had 8 bases not matched to a gene; V was cut back by 5 bases and J by 1 base. The CDR3 sequence is CSAGGYSGGTDTQYF. The CDR3 DNA reads as TGCAGTGCTGGGGGGTATAGCGGGGGCACAGATACGCAGTATTTT.

The table lists this clonotype with a few counts. V and J are TRBV7-2 and TRBJ1-1, with D maybe TRBD1 (5 bases). Trimming left V 5 bases short and J 4 bases short, with 14 bases between. The CDR3 spans 14 residues. Germline lookup yields CDR1 SGHTA and CDR2 FQGNSA. The CDR3 region is CASSAAGLSTEAFF. The CDR3 coding sequence is TGTGCCAGCAGCGCCGCAGGGCTCTCCACTGAAGCTTTCTTT.

This clonotype showed up just a few times. The chain's CDR3 is CSGSKPTGGSYNEQFF. In nucleotides, the CDR3 is TGCAGTGGGTCTAAGCCTACGGGAGGCTCCTACAATGAGCAGTTCTTC. V usage is TRBV20-1 and J usage is TRBJ2-1, with 7 bases identical to TRBD2. The length of the CDR3 is 16 residues. Germline CDR1 is DFQATT and CDR2 is SNEGSKA (reference sequence). The V segment lost 7 bases and the J segment 0 bases; nucleotides outside the gene matches: 12.

CDR3 nucleotide sequence: TGTGCCAGCAGCTTCTCTCTCCTAGCGGGGAGACCGGGGCGGGAGCAGTACTTC. Protein sequence: CASSFSLLAGRPGREQYF. The V call is TRBV5-6, the J call TRBJ2-7, with 9 nucleotides matching TRBD2. Trimming took 2 bases from V and 7 from J; bases not matched to a gene: 19. CDR3 size: 18 residues. Germline loops: CDR1 SGHDT, CDR2 YYEEEE. Supplemented by reference TRBV5-6 and TRBJ2-7, the full variable domain reads DAGVTQSPTHLIKTRGQQVTLRCSPKSGHDTVSWYQQALGQGPQFIFQYYEEEERQRGNFPDRFSGHQFPNYSSELNVNALLLGDSALYLCASSFSLLAGRPGREQYFGPGTRLTVT.

This sequence joins TRBV20-1 and TRBJ2-3; 8 bases are a match to TRBD2. V was clipped by 6 bases and J by 6 bases; unmatched bases: 14. This CDR3 is 15 amino acids long. Germline V CDR1 and CDR2: DFQATT, SNEGSKA (reference sequence). The CDR3 DNA reads as TGCAGTGCACCTACTAGCGGAGAGTCGCGGGATACGCAGTATTTT. It yields the protein CSAPTSGESRDTQYF.

This clonotype was counted a few times. This chain joins TRBV27 and TRBJ2-4; maybe TRBD1 (6 bases). This CDR3 region has 14 residues. Germline values: CDR1 MNHEY, CDR2 SMNVEV (reference sequence). V was clipped by 5 bases and J by 2 bases, with 10 bases between them. The CDR3 here is CASSQRGTKNIQYF. The DNA for the CDR3 is TGTGCCAGCAGTCAAAGGGGGACCAAAAACATTCAGTACTTC.

This CDR3 reads CSVSNRDRGTNEQYF. The CDR3 DNA follows: TGCAGCGTGTCAAACCGGGACAGGGGGACCAACGAGCAGTACTTC. The V and J genes are TRBV29-1 and TRBJ2-7; 11 bases line up with TRBD1. The germline V gene has CDR1 SQVTM and CDR2 ANQGSEA. V was clipped by 6 bases and J by 5 bases; unmatched bases: 12. The CDR3 extends over 15 amino acids.

This clonotype was found a few times. The chain joins TRBV18 to TRBJ2-1; 11 bases are a match to TRBD2. The V gene end was trimmed by 8 bases and the J gene end by 8 bases; junction bases not matched to a gene: 8. The CDR3 is 14 amino acids. The germline CDR1 and CDR2 sequences are KGHSH and LQKENI. The CDR3 sequence: CASQLAGEEDEQFF. The CDR3 DNA reads as TGTGCCAGCCAACTAGCGGGGGAGGAGGATGAGCAGTTCTTC.

This clonotype was picked up a small number of times. This chain links TRBV20-1 with TRBJ2-7; 14 bases are a match to TRBD2. Germline values: CDR1 DFQATT, CDR2 SNEGSKA (reference sequence). J gave up 5 bases and V 6 bases, and 3 bases lay outside the gene matches. CDR3 length: 13 amino acids. CDR3 DNA sequence: TGCAGTGCACGGACTAGCGGGAGGAACGAGCAGTACTTC. This gives the protein CSARTSGRNEQYF.

J is TRBJ2-2 and V is TRBV2; TRBD2 matches at 14 bases. Germline CDR1 SNHLY, CDR2 FYNNEI. This CDR3 region has 15 residues. V lost 8 bases, J lost 5 bases, and 4 bases stayed unmatched. The CDR3 sequence: CASGGTSGRTGELFF. In DNA, the CDR3 is TGTGCCAGCGGGGGGACTAGCGGGAGAACCGGGGAGCTGTTTTTT.

This clonotype has just a few counts. The genes are TRBV12-3 or TRBV12-4 and TRBJ2-7; 15 bases agree with TRBD2. J lost 6 bases, V lost 6 bases, and 9 bases had no gene match. The CDR3 is made up of 16 amino acids. The CDR3: CASRRGLAGGPGEQYF. In DNA, the CDR3 is TGTGCCAGCAGACGCGGACTAGCGGGAGGGCCGGGCGAGCAGTACTTC.

This clonotype has a handful of counts. J is TRBJ1-1 and V is TRBV12-3 or TRBV12-4; no firm D call. The CDR3 spans 13 residues. V shed 4 bases and J shed 3 bases, with 9 bases lying between them. The CDR3 nucleotides read TGTGCCAGCAGTTCACCGAGCTACACTGAAGCTTTCTTT. This codes for CASSSPSYTEAFF.

The sample holds a few counts of this clonotype. The gene calls are TRBV20-1 and TRBJ1-1; D gene uncertain. CDR1 and CDR2 (germline): DFQATT, SNEGSKA (reference sequence). V lost 5 bases and J lost 2, with 9 bases in between. The CDR3 sequence is 12 residues long. The CDR3 coding sequence is TGCAGTGCTGGCAAGGGTAACACTGAAGCTTTCTTT. Translation: CSAGKGNTEAFF.

The chain recombines TRBV20-1 with TRBJ1-1, with a possible D match to TRBD1 (5 bases). V was clipped by 3 bases and J by 0 bases, with 11 bases between them. Per germline, CDR1 DFQATT and CDR2 SNEGSKA (reference sequence). The CDR3 consists of 14 residues. The CDR3 bases are TGCAGTGCTAGTAGGGGCCGATTGAACACTGAAGCTTTCTTT. Amino acids: CSASRGRLNTEAFF.

The rearrangement joins TRBV10-3 to TRBJ2-7; 8 bases are shared with TRBD1. This CDR3 region has 14 residues. Germline V CDR1 and CDR2: ENHRY, SYGVKD. Trimming removed 7 bases from V and 5 bases from J; junction bases left unmatched: 10. DNA for the CDR3: TGTGCCATCACCCCAGGACAGGGAGGCCACGAGCAGTACTTC. It encodes CAITPGQGGHEQYF.

The V call is TRBV13, the J call TRBJ2-7, with D possibly being TRBD1 (5 bases). The CDR3 consists of 13 residues. The V gene's germline CDR1 is PRHDT and CDR2 FYEKMQ (reference sequence). V lost 5 bases and J lost 5, with 13 bases in between. The CDR3 loop reads CASSPRGQDEQYF. DNA of the CDR3: TGTGCCAGCAGCCCCCGAGGACAAGACGAGCAGTACTTC.

V usage is TRBV29-1 and J usage is TRBJ2-5; D ambiguous. The CDR3 has 12 amino acids. CDR1 and CDR2 (germline): SQVTM, ANQGSEA. V was trimmed by 5 bases and J by 0 bases, leaving 7 bases between them. The CDR3 DNA is TGCAGCGTTCTCGGATACCAAGAGACCCAGTACTTC. Protein: CSVLGYQETQYF.

The J gene is TRBJ2-3, the V gene TRBV5-1; the D gene is possibly TRBD1 (6 bases). Germline CDR1 and CDR2: SGHRS and YFSETQ. The length of the CDR3 is 16 residues. V was cut by 3 bases and J by 2 bases, with 16 bases left in between. CDR3 bases: TGCGCCAGCAGCTCCCAAGGGGGTCTTTCCACAGATACGCAGTATTTT. Amino acid sequence: CASSSQGGLSTDTQYF.